The rows below give T cell receptor beta chains drawn from one sample of a study of a mutant IDH1 vaccine in newly diagnosed glioma. Their target antigens are unknown. The data were produced by immunoSEQ multiplex PCR, yet TCRdb's version contains in-frame clones alone and is incomplete. This table has around 85,000 clones, 70% to 90% appearing once. This specimen was PBMCs, taken from a glioma patient whose treatment included an IDH1 peptide vaccine. All receptors derive from a young man with glioma. Some clones in this sample may be carry-over from other donors' samples. CDR3s include the opening cysteine and the closing phenylalanine or tryptophan. The order of the fields is J gene, V gene, D gene, clone size, CDR3 DNA, CDR3 protein. A D gene is named only where the DNA matches it firmly. Not every row has a clone size; where given, it reads once, few, many or a size class.

j_gene: TRBJ1-1; v_gene: TRBV27; d_gene: TRBD1; abundance: once; CDR3nt: TGTGCCAGCAGTTTCCGGACAGGGGAGTTATCTGAAGCTTTCTTT; CDR3aa: CASSFRTGELSEAFF
j_gene: TRBJ2-5; v_gene: TRBV7-8; d_gene: TRBD2; abundance: -; CDR3nt: TGTGCCAGCATCCTAAGCGGGAGGGCCAGGGAGACCCAGTACTTC; CDR3aa: CASILSGRARETQYF
j_gene: TRBJ2-2; v_gene: TRBV5-4; d_gene: -; abundance: -; CDR3nt: TGCGCCAGCAGCCAAGATGTACAGCCCACGGCCGGGGAGCTGTTTTTT; CDR3aa: CASSQDVQPTAGELFF
j_gene: TRBJ1-1; v_gene: TRBV25-1; d_gene: -; abundance: once; CDR3nt: TGTGCCAGCAGTATTTACACTGAAGCTTTCTTT; CDR3aa: CASSIYTEAFF
j_gene: TRBJ2-7; v_gene: TRBV27; d_gene: -; abundance: -; CDR3nt: TGTGCCAGCAGTTGGCAGGGCGGATACGAGCAGTACTTC; CDR3aa: CASSWQGGYEQYF
j_gene: TRBJ2-5; v_gene: TRBV9; d_gene: -; abundance: -; CDR3nt: TGTGCCAGCAGCGTAGGAGCAGGGAAAGAGACCCAGTACTTC; CDR3aa: CASSVGAGKETQYF
j_gene: TRBJ1-2; v_gene: TRBV5-1; d_gene: -; abundance: medium-sized; CDR3nt: TGCGCCAGCAGCTTTGACAAGACTTATGGCTACACCTTC; CDR3aa: CASSFDKTYGYTF
j_gene: TRBJ1-2; v_gene: TRBV5-1; d_gene: TRBD1; abundance: -; CDR3nt: TGCGCCAGCAGCTTGGGGGACAGGGAAGGAGGTGGCTACACCTTC; CDR3aa: CASSLGDREGGGYTF
j_gene: TRBJ2-7; v_gene: TRBV27; d_gene: -; abundance: -; CDR3nt: TGTGCCAGCAGTTTCGGAAGGGAGTACGAGCAGTACTTC; CDR3aa: CASSFGREYEQYF
j_gene: TRBJ1-2; v_gene: TRBV15; d_gene: -; abundance: -; CDR3nt: TGTGCCACCAGTAGGGGTAAAGGTCTGACCTATGGCTACACCTTC; CDR3aa: CATSRGKGLTYGYTF
j_gene: TRBJ2-1; v_gene: TRBV15; d_gene: TRBD2; abundance: -; CDR3nt: TGTGCCACCAGCAGGGGGCGGGAGGAACCCCAGTTCTTC; CDR3aa: CATSRGREEPQFF
j_gene: TRBJ2-3; v_gene: TRBV7-2; d_gene: -; abundance: once; CDR3nt: TGTGCCAGCAGCTTAAGCCATAGCACAGATGCGCAGTATTTT; CDR3aa: CASSLSHSTDAQYF
j_gene: TRBJ2-5; v_gene: TRBV30; d_gene: -; abundance: -; CDR3nt: TGTGCCTGGAGTGTACGGGGAGGCGGGGAGCAGTACTTC; CDR3aa: CAWSVRGGGEQYF
j_gene: TRBJ2-3; v_gene: TRBV23-1; d_gene: -; abundance: -; CDR3nt: TGCGCCGGGTACGGAAGGGGCCTACTTGTGGGGACCCCTGCCGAAGATACGCAGTATTTT; CDR3aa: CAGYGRGLLVGTPAEDTQYF
j_gene: TRBJ1-4; v_gene: TRBV5-1; d_gene: -; abundance: -; CDR3nt: TGCGCCAGCAGCTTAAAGGGGTGGGGAAAAGAAAAACTGTTTTTT; CDR3aa: CASSLKGWGKEKLFF
j_gene: TRBJ2-5; v_gene: TRBV9; d_gene: -; abundance: -; CDR3nt: TGTGCCAGCAGCCAGACCGGGGTGTTGGAGACCCAGTACTTC; CDR3aa: CASSQTGVLETQYF
j_gene: TRBJ2-2; v_gene: TRBV27; d_gene: TRBD1; abundance: few; CDR3nt: TGTGCCAGCAGTCGACAGGGGACATCGAACACCGGGGAGCTGTTTTTT; CDR3aa: CASSRQGTSNTGELFF